The rows below give T cell receptor beta chains drawn from one sample of a study of early T cells in non-severe SARS-CoV-2 infection. TCRdb re-called the 5' RACE reads through MiXCR, storing one row per CDR3 protein. Of about 98,000 distinct CDR3 sequences in the sample, approximately 10% are singletons; the top ten hold around 5%. Sequences were obtained from whole blood. The receptor set was obtained from an adult who was a healthcare worker with PCR-confirmed SARS-CoV-2 infection or an uninfected control (not recorded which). The CDR3 runs from the conserved cysteine through the conserved F or W. D genes are given only for firm matches. Size tells how often a clone was seen (once, few, many) or the class of an expanded clone, and some rows leave it out.

j_call d_call clone_size v_call cdr3_nt cdr3_aa
TRBJ1-2 NA many TRBV12-3/TRBV12-4 TGTGCCAGCAGTCCCCAGGTTGGCTACACCTTC CASSPQVGYTF
TRBJ1-1 NA NA TRBV18 TGTGCCAGCACCGGGGGGGCCATGAACACTGAAGCTTTCTTT CASTGGAMNTEAFF
TRBJ1-2 NA few TRBV20-1 TGCAGTGCTCAAGACGGAGGGTACCAAAACTATGGCTACACCTTC CSAQDGGYQNYGYTF
TRBJ2-7 NA NA TRBV2 TGTGCCAGCAGATGGCAGGGGAAACTCGAGCAGTACTTC CASRWQGKLEQYF
TRBJ2-7 NA many TRBV10-2 TGCGCCAGCATTCGGGACCAACGTCCCAACGAGCAGTACTTC CASIRDQRPNEQYF
TRBJ2-5 NA NA TRBV10-3 TGTGCCATCAGCTCAGGGGATCAAGAGACCCAGTACTTC CAISSGDQETQYF
TRBJ2-3 TRBD2 many TRBV11-2 TGTGCCAGCAGCCTGGGACTAGCAGGGGATACGCAGTATTTT CASSLGLAGDTQYF
TRBJ1-6 NA few TRBV7-6 TGTGCCAGCAGCTTAGTCAACAGAAATTCACCCCTCCACTTT CASSLVNRNSPLHF
TRBJ2-1 TRBD2 few TRBV29-1 TGCAGCGTTGGGACTAGATACAATGAGCAGTTCTTC CSVGTRYNEQFF
TRBJ2-1 TRBD2 many TRBV7-9 TGTGCCAGCAGCTTATCTCTAGCGGGAGGGGCGAACAATGAGCAGTTCTTC CASSLSLAGGANNEQFF
TRBJ2-2 NA once TRBV6-1 TGTGCCAGCAAGAACACCGGGGAGCTGTTTTTT CASKNTGELFF
TRBJ2-3 TRBD2 NA TRBV20-1 TGCAGTGCTACCCTAGCGGGGAGGGCAGATACGCAGTATTTT CSATLAGRADTQYF
TRBJ1-2 TRBD1 many TRBV20-1 TGCAGTGCTAGCCACAGGGGACTGGGCTACACCTTC CSASHRGLGYTF
TRBJ2-3 TRBD2 many TRBV28 TGTGCCAGCAGCCCCTCCGGACTAGCGGGAGGGGATACGCAGTATTTT CASSPSGLAGGDTQYF
TRBJ2-1 TRBD2 many TRBV20-1 TGCAGTGCCACCGGGACTAGCGGGAGTAGTCGGTTCTTC CSATGTSGSSRFF
TRBJ2-3 TRBD2 many TRBV6-5 TGTGCCAGCAGTTCTCCGGGACTAGCTTCCGGCCCTACGCAGTATTTT CASSSPGLASGPTQYF
TRBJ2-1 TRBD2 few TRBV11-2 TGTGCCAGCAGCTTAATAGGGCTAGCGGGAGTTGATGAGCAGTTCTTC CASSLIGLAGVDEQFF
TRBJ2-1 TRBD2 many TRBV7-3 TGTGCCAGCAGTCGAACGGGGGGACCATCCAATGAGCAGTTCTTC CASSRTGGPSNEQFF
TRBJ2-3 NA few TRBV30 TGTGCTTCAAAGGAGGATACGCAGTATTTT CASKEDTQYF
TRBJ2-7 NA many TRBV6-6 TGTGCCAGCGCCTCCGGGGGTCGCTCCTACGAGCAGTACTTC CASASGGRSYEQYF
TRBJ2-3 TRBD1 many TRBV28 TGTGCCACCACTGAAAACAGGGGGAACACAGATACGCAGTATTTT CATTENRGNTDTQYF
TRBJ2-4 TRBD2 many TRBV11-2 TGTGCCAGCAGCGCCCGACTAGCGGGGGGCCTTGACATTCAGTACTTC CASSARLAGGLDIQYF
TRBJ1-4 NA many TRBV2 TGTGCCAGCAGTGTTCGGGGCAGGGGAAGTATTGAAAAACTGTTTTTT CASSVRGRGSIEKLFF
TRBJ2-2 NA NA TRBV5-1 TGCGCCAGCAGCTCATGGTCGAACACCGGGGAGCTGTTTTTT CASSSWSNTGELFF
TRBJ2-5 NA NA TRBV12-3/TRBV12-4 TGTGCCAGCAGTTACCTACAGGGAGAAGGAGAGACCCAGTACTTC CASSYLQGEGETQYF
TRBJ2-7 TRBD1 NA TRBV20-1 TGCAGTGCTAGAGCCTCAGGGGGCCTCACGTACGAGCAGTACTTC CSARASGGLTYEQYF
TRBJ2-7 TRBD2 NA TRBV20-1 TGCAGTGCTCGCACGGAACCTAGCGGGAGGAGGTACGAGCAGTACTTC CSARTEPSGRRYEQYF
TRBJ2-1 TRBD2 NA TRBV27 TGTGCCACCAGTCTAGCGGGGAATAGGGATCAGTTCTTC CATSLAGNRDQFF
TRBJ2-7 NA few TRBV9 TGTGCCAGCAGCCCACACCGGGGTCCCTACGAGCAGTACTTC CASSPHRGPYEQYF
TRBJ1-1 TRBD1 NA TRBV6-5 TGTGCCAGCAGCACGGACAGGGGGCGATCGAACACTGAAGCTTTCTTT CASSTDRGRSNTEAFF
TRBJ1-2 TRBD1 NA TRBV7-2 TGTGCCAGCAGCTTCCGACAGGGGGCTTCCAATGGCTACACCTTC CASSFRQGASNGYTF
TRBJ1-1 NA NA TRBV15 TGTGCCACCAGCAGCCCCCGGGACCAGGTGACCACTGAAGCTTTCTTT CATSSPRDQVTTEAFF
TRBJ1-5 NA NA TRBV10-3 TGTGCCATCAGTGAGTCGAGCCGGGGGCCTGGGCATTTT CAISESSRGPGHF
TRBJ2-3 NA few TRBV12-3/TRBV12-4 TGTGCCAGCACCCCGTGGGGGGGCACAGATACGCAGTATTTT CASTPWGGTDTQYF
TRBJ1-1 NA many TRBV7-3 TGTGCCAGCAGCCAAGGACGCACGACTGAAGCTTTCTTT CASSQGRTTEAFF
TRBJ2-6 NA many TRBV6-5 TGTGCCAGCAACCGGGACGGGAGCTCTGGGGCCAACGTCCTGACTTTC CASNRDGSSGANVLTF
TRBJ2-1 NA NA TRBV3-1 TGTGCCAGCAGCCAAAATGGCAATGAGCAGTTCTTC CASSQNGNEQFF